This T cell receptor (beta chain) was obtained from a study of shared clonotypes between healthy human individuals. Background on the study: Researchers drew samples from two women and a few men aged 18 to 49. General observations from the study: Despite large depth, sorted-subset datasets appeared incompletely sequenced.

Germline assignment: CDR1 SGDLS and CDR2 YYNGEE. The trim removed 3 bases at V and 3 bases at J, leaving 3 bases unmatched. The CDR3 runs to 15 residues. To note about this clone: Its antigen is still unknown.

The method was immunoSEQ multiplex PCR; TCRdb's version includes in-frame clones alone and lacks a portion of them. There are approximately 2.5 million clones in the sample; 80% to 95% occur only once, and approximately 0.37% lies in the top ten. The material sequenced was naive CD4+ T cells from PBMCs. The subset here: CD45RA+ positively selected. This clonotype was sampled from a man aged 18-30 years in good health. Some clones in this sample may be carry-over from other donors' samples. The J gene is TRBJ2-2, the V gene TRBV9, with 9 nucleotides matching TRBD1. This CDR3 is CASSGQGEDTGELFF. The DNA of the CDR3 is TGTGCCAGCAGCGGACAGGGGGAAGACACCGGGGAGCTGTTTTTT.